These T cell receptor beta chains were read from a single sample in a study of T-cell reconstitution after alpha-beta-depleted transplantation in children. TCRdb recomputed calls from the PCR reads with MiXCR, one row per CDR3 protein. This sample carries 130,000 to 150,000 distinct CDR3 sequences, 8.8% of them seen once, and the ten largest clones take about a sixth. This specimen consisted of PBMCs, mostly from graft donor cells, obtained 180 days after TCRalphabeta/CD19-depleted stem cell transplant. These receptors originate from a female patient between 2 and 15 years old who had a stem cell transplant for congenital amegakaryocytic thrombocytopenia, so the T cells may come from the graft donor. The CDR3 runs from the conserved cysteine through the conserved F or W. The D gene is left open where the match is weak. Clone size is not always given. Where it is, it says once, few, many or a class for expanded clones.

J: TRBJ2-7; size: many; V: TRBV12-3/TRBV12-4; D: -; CDR3: CASRAGPYEQYF; DNA: TGTGCCAGCAGGGCAGGCCCCTACGAGCAGTACTTC
J: TRBJ2-3; size: many; V: TRBV5-1; D: TRBD2; CDR3: CASSSSAGGSTDTQYF; DNA: TGCGCCAGCAGCAGCTCAGCGGGAGGAAGCACAGATACGCAGTATTTT
J: TRBJ1-4; size: many; V: TRBV5-1; D: -; CDR3: CASSSVSHSRATNEKLFF; DNA: TGCGCCAGCAGCTCCGTCTCCCACAGTCGGGCAACTAATGAAAAACTGTTTTTT
J: TRBJ1-2; size: many; V: TRBV10-2; D: -; CDR3: CASKEEYYGYTF; DNA: TGCGCCAGCAAGGAAGAGTACTATGGCTACACCTTC
J: TRBJ1-1; size: many; V: TRBV10-3; D: -; CDR3: CAISEAQNTEAFF; DNA: TGTGCCATCAGTGAAGCACAGAACACTGAAGCTTTCTTT
J: TRBJ2-5; size: -; V: TRBV5-1; D: -; CDR3: CASSYQDSHGRETQCF; DNA: TGCGCCAGCAGCTACCAAGACAGTCACGGGCGAGAGACCCAGTGCTTC
J: TRBJ2-3; size: few; V: TRBV28; D: TRBD2; CDR3: CASSLGLAASVSTDTQYF; DNA: TGTGCCAGCAGTTTGGGGCTAGCGGCATCCGTGAGCACAGATACGCAGTATTTT
J: TRBJ1-1; size: many; V: TRBV20-1; D: -; CDR3: CSASKGTEAFF; DNA: TGCAGTGCTAGCAAAGGCACTGAAGCTTTCTTT
J: TRBJ2-1; size: many; V: TRBV28; D: -; CDR3: CASSLLRLEQFF; DNA: TGTGCCAGCAGTTTACTGCGACTCGAGCAGTTCTTC
J: TRBJ2-7; size: many; V: TRBV12-3/TRBV12-4; D: TRBD1; CDR3: CASRGDRGDEQYF; DNA: TGTGCCTCGCGGGGGGACAGGGGTGACGAGCAGTACTTC
J: TRBJ2-1; size: many; V: TRBV28; D: -; CDR3: CASSFRPDPGHNEQFF; DNA: TGTGCCAGCAGTTTCAGGCCGGACCCCGGCCACAATGAGCAGTTCTTC
J: TRBJ2-3; size: many; V: TRBV2; D: TRBD1; CDR3: CASSGRDRHTDTQYF; DNA: TGTGCCAGCAGTGGGAGGGACAGGCACACAGATACGCAGTATTTT
J: TRBJ2-3; size: few; V: TRBV4-3; D: -; CDR3: CASSLDPEGTDTQYF; DNA: TGCGCCAGCAGCCTGGACCCGGAGGGCACAGATACGCAGTATTTT
J: TRBJ2-3; size: few; V: TRBV3-1; D: -; CDR3: CASSQTDTQYF; DNA: TGTGCCAGCAGCCAGACAGATACGCAGTATTTT
J: TRBJ1-1; size: many; V: TRBV4-1; D: -; CDR3: CASSQGRGMNTEAFF; DNA: TGCGCCAGCAGCCAAGGCAGGGGAATGAACACTGAAGCTTTCTTT
J: TRBJ2-2; size: many; V: TRBV30; D: -; CDR3: CAASGHLNTGELFF; DNA: TGTGCAGCGTCGGGACATCTGAACACCGGGGAGCTGTTTTTT
J: TRBJ2-3; size: -; V: TRBV5-1; D: -; CDR3: CASSVTGSDTQYF; DNA: TGCGCCAGCAGCGTTACAGGGTCGGATACGCAGTATTTT
J: TRBJ1-5; size: few; V: TRBV12-5; D: -; CDR3: CASGFDPTGSNQPQHF; DNA: TGTGCTAGTGGTTTCGACCCAACAGGAAGCAATCAGCCCCAGCATTTT
J: TRBJ2-7; size: many; V: TRBV21-1; D: -; CDR3: CASSKGGTEIPYEQYF; DNA: TGTGCCAGCAGCAAAGGAGGGACAGAGATACCCTACGAGCAGTACTTC
J: TRBJ2-1; size: -; V: TRBV5-1; D: -; CDR3: CASSLGGGLNEQFF; DNA: TGCGCCAGCAGCTTGGGGGGGGGCCTCAATGAGCAGTTCTTC